A selection of T cell receptor beta chains follows, all from one sample in a study of T cell responses to AZD1222 COVID-19 vaccine. Assay: immunoSEQ multiplex PCR; the TCRdb copy retains only in-frame clones and omits some. The sample has some 170,000 clones, roughly 90% seen once. The sequences come from peripheral blood, collected 28 days after the second AZD1222 dose. The receptors were gathered from an adult who received the AZD1222 COVID-19 vaccine. CDR3s include the opening cysteine and the closing phenylalanine or tryptophan. The D gene is left open where the match is weak. Clone size is given for some rows only: seen once, a few or many times, or a class if the clone is expanded.

V,D,J,size,CDR3,DNA
TRBV5-4,TRBD2,TRBJ2-1,.,CASSFGGLAGGTYNEQFF,TGTGCCAGCAGCTTCGGGGGACTAGCGGGAGGGACGTACAATGAGCAGTTCTTC
TRBV30,.,TRBJ2-5,once,CAGGPAHRKETQYF,TGTGCCGGAGGACCAGCGCATAGAAAAGAGACCCAGTACTTC
TRBV6-5,.,TRBJ2-3,.,CASSYSGTDTQYF,TGTGCCAGCAGTTACTCGGGCACAGATACGCAGTATTTT
TRBV7-9,.,TRBJ2-3,once,CASSLYPERDTQYF,TGTGCCAGCAGCTTATATCCGGAACGGGATACGCAGTATTTT
TRBV27,.,TRBJ1-6,.,CASSPSGVLRYNSPLHF,TGTGCCAGCAGTCCGAGTGGGGTACTTAGATATAATTCACCCCTCCACTTT
TRBV5-6,.,TRBJ1-3,.,CASSFQEIQNTIYF,TGTGCCAGCAGCTTCCAGGAGATTCAAAACACCATATATTTT
TRBV4-1,.,TRBJ2-7,.,CASSHSQGGEGKPYEQYF,TGCGCCAGCAGCCACTCTCAAGGGGGGGAGGGTAAGCCCTACGAGCAGTACTTC
TRBV7-2,.,TRBJ1-3,.,CASSPYTSSGNTIYF,TGTGCCAGCAGTCCCTACACCTCCTCTGGAAACACCATATATTTT
TRBV9,.,TRBJ2-4,.,CASSVGDRLAKNIQYF,TGTGCCAGCAGCGTAGGAGACAGGTTAGCCAAAAACATTCAGTACTTC
TRBV20-1,.,TRBJ2-1,.,CSASRGYNEQFF,TGCAGTGCTAGTAGGGGATACAATGAGCAGTTCTTC
TRBV2,TRBD1,TRBJ2-7,.,CASIGQVSRGEQYF,TGTGCCAGCATCGGACAGGTCTCGAGGGGCGAGCAGTACTTC
TRBV6-5,TRBD1,TRBJ1-1,.,CASSYQGVTEAFF,TGTGCCAGCAGTTACCAGGGGGTGACTGAAGCTTTCTTT
TRBV11-2,.,TRBJ2-7,.,CASSLAPGQGYEQYF,TGTGCCAGCAGCTTAGCACCCGGGCAAGGATACGAGCAGTACTTC
TRBV18,TRBD1,TRBJ1-2,once,CASSPPVGGQDGYTF,TGTGCCAGCTCACCTCCGGTCGGAGGACAGGACGGCTACACCTTC
TRBV6-1,.,TRBJ1-6,.,CASSEIGKHSPLHF,TGTGCCAGCAGTGAAATAGGGAAGCATTCACCCCTCCACTTT
TRBV3-1/TRBV3-2,.,TRBJ2-7,.,CASSQGYGSYEQYF,TGTGCCAGCAGCCAAGGGTACGGGAGCTACGAGCAGTACTTC
TRBV5-1,.,TRBJ1-4,.,CASSFGEKLFF,TGCGCCAGCAGCTTCGGTGAAAAACTGTTTTTT
TRBV19,.,TRBJ1-3,.,CASSVTGSSGNTIYF,TGTGCCAGTAGTGTAACAGGGAGCTCTGGAAACACCATATATTTT
TRBV6-2/TRBV6-3,TRBD1,TRBJ1-6,.,CASSSTGVLNSPLHF,TGTGCCAGCAGCTCGACAGGGGTACTAAATTCACCCCTCCACTTT
TRBV9,.,TRBJ1-1,many,CASSPRGGSAEAFF,TGTGCCAGCAGCCCGAGGGGGGGGTCCGCTGAAGCTTTCTTT
TRBV27,.,TRBJ1-1,.,CASSFKGGGEAFF,TGTGCCAGCAGTTTTAAGGGGGGCGGTGAAGCTTTCTTT
TRBV28,.,TRBJ2-3,.,CASTRTGRAIDTQYF,TGTGCCAGCACCCGGACAGGGAGGGCTATCGATACGCAGTATTTT
TRBV5-1,TRBD1,TRBJ2-7,.,CASSPRDRAGEQYF,TGCGCCAGCAGCCCCCGGGACAGGGCGGGCGAGCAGTACTTC
TRBV6-2/TRBV6-3,.,TRBJ2-5,.,CASSYTGVRETQYF,TGTGCCAGCAGTTACACGGGGGTAAGAGAGACCCAGTACTTC
TRBV3-1/TRBV3-2,.,TRBJ1-2,.,CASTRGAIYGYTF,TGTGCCAGCACCCGGGGGGCCATCTATGGCTACACCTTC
TRBV24-1,TRBD2,TRBJ2-3,.,CATSDLSGGARDTQYF,TGTGCCACCAGTGACTTAAGCGGGGGGGCCAGAGATACGCAGTATTTT
TRBV7-6,.,TRBJ2-3,.,CASSFNSGMDTQYF,TGTGCCAGCAGCTTCAACAGCGGTATGGATACGCAGTATTTT
TRBV7-7,.,TRBJ1-1,.,CASSFAWNTEAFF,TGTGCTAGCAGCTTTGCCTGGAACACTGAAGCTTTCTTT
TRBV7-3,TRBD1,TRBJ2-2,.,CASSGPPRGPGELFF,TGTGCCAGCAGCGGGCCGCCCAGGGGGCCCGGGGAGCTGTTTTTT
TRBV3-1/TRBV3-2,.,TRBJ1-1,.,CASSQPRSGVTEAFF,TGTGCCAGCAGCCAACCTCGTTCAGGGGTCACTGAAGCTTTCTTT